This T cell receptor (beta chain) was recovered during a study of spatial heterogeneity in lung cancer. Overall study results and limits: Blood showed ubiquitous tumor TCRs more often at resection than at routine follow-up.

The CDR3 totals 14 residues. The V gene lost 6 bases and the J gene lost 4 bases, with 17 bases spanning the gap. CDR1 and CDR2 from the germline V gene are SGHRS and YFSETQ. Judged by abundance, this clonotype is medium-sized. Its antigen is not known. Each CDR3 protein gets one entry after TCRdb re-called the 5' RACE reads with MiXCR. This repertoire shows about 22,000 distinct CDR3 sequences, around 4.3% found once; its top ten account for 6.5% to 9%. Stated time point: sample taken at primary tumor resection. Specimen: PBMCs, collected at surgery. The sequence was obtained from a male donor with early-stage non-small cell lung cancer. The chain is built from TRBV5-1 and TRBJ2-7; the D gene could be TRBD1 or TRBD2 (5 bases each). CDR3 residues: CASTQGRSGYEQYF. DNA for the CDR3: TGCGCCAGCACTCAGGGCCGGTCGGGGTACGAGCAGTACTTC.